This entry lists 22 T cell receptor beta chains sequenced from one sample in a study of type 1 regulatory T cells. Their cognate antigens are unknown. TCRdb reprocessed the reads via MiXCR and lists one record per CDR3 protein. Of about 65,000 distinct CDR3 sequences in the sample, roughly 49% are singletons; the top ten hold around 2.1%. What was sequenced was cultured non-Tr1 T cells, either the whole culture or a sorted T cell fraction (not recorded which). These receptors originate from a human donor in good health.

V is TRBV6-4 and J is TRBJ2-3; tentative D call: TRBD1 (6 bases). Trimming shortened V by 4 bases and J by 2 bases, and 16 bases separated the two germline ends. Germline CDR1 reads MRHNA; CDR2 reads SNTAGT. The length of the CDR3 is 16 residues. CDR3 sequence reads: CASSATGRGNTDTQYF. The DNA for the CDR3 is TGTGCCAGCAGTGCCACTGGCAGGGGTAACACAGATACGCAGTATTTT.

The chain recombines TRBV18 with TRBJ1-5, with D possibly being TRBD1 (6 bases). Trimming pared 6 bases from V and 3 bases from J, leaving 12 bases between. Germline CDR1 reads KGHSH; CDR2 reads LQKENI. The CDR3 runs 14 residues. The CDR3 nucleotides read TGTGCCAGCTCCCTGGGACACTCCAATCAGCCCCAGCATTTT. Residues: CASSLGHSNQPQHF.

A few counts support this clonotype. This chain links TRBV12-3 or TRBV12-4 with TRBJ2-3; TRBD2 aligns across 8 bases. The CDR3 extends over 14 amino acids. The trim removed 3 bases at V and 1 base at J, leaving 0 bases unmatched. The CDR3 DNA follows: TGTGCCAGCAGTTTCGGGGGGGGCACAGATACGCAGTATTTT. Translating gives CASSFGGGTDTQYF.

The chain combines TRBV18 with TRBJ1-2; D perhaps matches TRBD1 (6 bases). The V end lost 8 bases, the J end lost 8 bases, and 18 bases lay between the germline ends. Germline-derived CDR1 and CDR2 are KGHSH and LQKENI. The CDR3 has 13 amino acids. For the CDR3, the DNA is TGTGCCAGCAAACCCACGGGGGCGGCAGGCTACACCTTC. The encoded protein is CASKPTGAAGYTF.

This clonotype was recorded a few times. V and J are TRBV20-1 and TRBJ2-3; D possibly corresponds to TRBD2 (5 bases). V was shortened by 6 bases and J by 2 bases, with 15 bases between the two germline ends. The CDR3 is 14 residues long. CDR1 and CDR2 from the germline V gene are DFQATT and SNEGSKA (reference sequence). The CDR3: CSAKSGENTDTQYF. CDR3 bases: TGCAGTGCCAAGAGTGGGGAGAACACAGATACGCAGTATTTT.

This chain uses TRBV7-2 with TRBJ2-3; D gene ambiguous. The germline V gene has CDR1 SGHTA and CDR2 FQGNSA. This CDR3 is 14 amino acids long. V lost 6 bases, J lost 6 bases, and 16 bases lay in between. This CDR3 reads CASRSSQRSDTQYF. The CDR3 coding sequence is TGTGCCAGCAGATCCTCACAGCGTTCGGATACGCAGTATTTT.

This clonotype has more than one count but fewer than ten. The chain recombines TRBV28 with TRBJ1-3, with D possibly matching TRBD1 (6 bases). The germline CDR1 and CDR2 sequences are MDHEN and SYDVKM. Trimming left V 4 bases short and J 2 bases short, with 6 bases between. The CDR3 has 13 residues. In DNA, the CDR3 is TGTGCCAGCAGTTACAGGGCTGGAAACACCATATATTTT. Translation gives CASSYRAGNTIYF.

The DNA for the CDR3 is TGCGCCAGCAGCCCGGTGTTATCATCTCAAGAGACCCAGTACTTC. It specifies CASSPVLSSQETQYF. The chain has TRBV5-1 and TRBJ2-5; D not certain. V lost 4 bases and J lost 2, with 15 bases in between. Germline CDR1 SGHRS, CDR2 YFSETQ. CDR3 size: 15 residues.

This chain links TRBV12-3 or TRBV12-4 with TRBJ1-2; D remains ambiguous. The CDR3 loop spans 14 amino acids. V lost 3 bases and J lost 1, with 9 bases in between. CDR3: CASSFRGVNYGYTF. CDR3 coding DNA: TGTGCCAGCAGTTTCCGCGGAGTTAACTATGGCTACACCTTC.

In this sample, this clonotype turned up a few times. The rearrangement uses TRBV18 and TRBJ2-5; D perhaps matches TRBD1 (5 bases). The CDR3 covers 13 residues. CDR1 is KGHSH and CDR2 is LQKENI in the germline V gene. Trimming took 6 bases from V and 2 from J, leaving 10 bases between them. CDR3 sequence: CASSQDRQETQYF. CDR3 DNA sequence: TGTGCCAGCTCTCAAGACAGACAAGAGACCCAGTACTTC.

This clonotype was observed a handful of times. The genes are TRBV18 and TRBJ1-2; 9 positions match TRBD1. The CDR3 consists of 14 residues. Germline CDR1 is KGHSH and CDR2 is LQKENI. The J segment lost 8 bases and the V segment lost 2 bases, leaving 6 bases of the junction unmatched. The CDR3 region is CASSPVGQGDGYTF. The CDR3 nucleotides read TGTGCCAGCTCACCAGTGGGACAGGGTGACGGCTACACCTTC.

The V gene is TRBV15, the J gene TRBJ1-1, with 9 bases that match TRBD1. Germline loops: CDR1 LNHNV, CDR2 YYDKDF (reference sequence). V lost 2 bases, J lost 4 bases, and 5 bases stayed unmatched. The length of the CDR3 is 15 residues. The CDR3 loop is CATSRPRDRVTEAFF. CDR3 coding DNA: TGTGCCACCAGCAGACCCCGGGACAGGGTCACTGAAGCTTTCTTT.

This clonotype appeared a few times. The chain is built from TRBV20-1 and TRBJ1-6; D is possibly TRBD1 (5 bases). There are 14 residues in the CDR3. Germline CDR1 reads DFQATT; CDR2 reads SNEGSKA (reference sequence). V lost 4 bases to trimming and J lost 8 bases, with 15 bases between them. The CDR3: CSATQGRGDSPLHF. The CDR3 bases are TGCAGTGCTACTCAAGGGAGAGGGGATTCACCCCTCCACTTT.

The chain joins TRBV3-1 to TRBJ2-5, with D perhaps matching TRBD1 or TRBD2 (5 bases each). The V and J ends lost 0 bases and 2 bases respectively, with 7 bases between them. CDR3 length: 14 amino acids. Germline V gene sequence: CDR1 LGHDT, CDR2 YNNKEL (reference sequence). CDR3 bases: TGTGCCAGCAGCCAAGACAGGGAGCAAGAGACCCAGTACTTC. Protein: CASSQDREQETQYF.

With regard to this clonotype: Mismatch with germline at one junction end may stem from a read error. The chain uses TRBV5-1 and TRBJ2-2; 11 bases match TRBD2. The CDR3 is 17 amino acids. The germline V gene encodes CDR1 SGHRS and CDR2 YFSETQ. The CDR3 sequence: CASSLGLAGSNIGELFF. The CDR3 nucleotides are TGCGCCAGCAGCTTGGGACTAGCGGGATCGAACATCGGGGAGCTGTTTTTT.

V is TRBV19 and J is TRBJ2-1; TRBD2 is a possible D gene (7 bases). Per the germline V gene, CDR1 is LNHDA and CDR2 is SQIVND (reference sequence). The CDR3 runs 15 residues. Trimming stripped 2 bases from V and 6 bases from J, with 14 bases between. DNA for the CDR3: TGTGCCAGTAGTATAAAGGGGGGGCACCCCAATGAGCAGTTCTTC. Encoded protein: CASSIKGGHPNEQFF.

As for this clonotype: A junction end diverges from the germline sequence, so it may reflect a read error. J is TRBJ2-1 and V is TRBV5-1, with 11 bases fitting TRBD2. The CDR3 is 16 residues long. The germline CDR1 and CDR2 sequences are SGHRS and YFSETQ. CDR3 sequence reads: CANSFYSGGAYNEQFF. The CDR3, as DNA: TGCGCCAACAGCTTCTATAGCGGGGGGGCCTACAATGAGCAGTTCTTC.

The table lists this clonotype with a count of one. The chain carries TRBV7-2 and TRBJ2-5, with D possibly being TRBD1 or TRBD2 (5 bases each). The V gene's germline CDR1 is SGHTA and CDR2 FQGNSA. Trimming pared 4 bases from V and 7 bases from J, leaving 19 bases between. This CDR3 comprises 15 residues. CDR3 sequence: CASSSALGPTGTQYF. The DNA for the CDR3 is TGTGCCAGCAGCTCAGCACTAGGCCCCACAGGGACCCAGTACTTC.

The V and J genes are TRBV2 and TRBJ1-1; D remains unclear. Between the trimmed V and J ends, which lost 4 bases and 1 base, there was a span of 13 bases. This CDR3 is built from 15 residues. Germline values: CDR1 SNHLY, CDR2 FYNNEI. The CDR3 sequence is CASSVQEVGNTEAFF. CDR3 in DNA: TGTGCCAGCAGTGTCCAGGAGGTTGGGAACACTGAAGCTTTCTTT.

This chain links TRBV2 with TRBJ2-3, with D uncertain. Looked up from germline, CDR1 is SNHLY and CDR2 is FYNNEI. This CDR3 is 11 amino acids long. The V and J ends lost 10 bases and 5 bases respectively, with 10 bases between them. This chain's CDR3 is CATPTGDTQYF. The CDR3, as DNA: TGTGCCACCCCTACGGGAGATACGCAGTATTTT.

CDR3 coding DNA: TGCAGTGCGAGCTTGGCCACGAGTGGACTAAACTATGGCTACACCTTC. Amino acids: CSASLATSGLNYGYTF. The rearrangement links TRBV20-1 to TRBJ1-2, with D hard to call. CDR1 is DFQATT and CDR2 is SNEGSKA in the germline V gene (reference sequence). V was clipped by 6 bases and J by 2 bases, with 22 bases between them. The CDR3 contains 16 residues.

The gene calls are TRBV20-1 and TRBJ1-5; the D gene is possibly TRBD1 (6 bases). CDR1 and CDR2 from the germline V gene are DFQATT and SNEGSKA (reference sequence). This CDR3 contains 14 residues. Trimming took off 6 bases at V and 6 bases at J, with 18 bases between the two ends. CDR3 bases: TGCAGTGCCCCCCGTGGGGGCACGGCTCAGCCCCAGCATTTT. Encoded protein: CSAPRGGTAQPQHF.